A selection of T cell receptor beta chains follows, all from one sample in a study of OX40 agonist ivuxolimab in advanced cancers. The protocol was immunoSEQ multiplex PCR, while the TCRdb copy is restricted to in-frame clones and leaves out a portion. The data show about 73,000 clones, 80% to 95% seen once. Specimen: CD4+ or CD8+ T cells sorted from blood, collected in a trial of the OX40 agonist ivuxolimab. The receptor set was obtained from an adult with an advanced solid tumor such as melanoma, head and neck, liver or kidney cancer. Each CDR3 is given with its conserved first and last residue. The D gene is left open where the match is weak. Clone sizes are given selectively: once, few, many, or a class where the clone is expanded.

v_gene	d_gene	j_gene	abundance	CDR3nt	CDR3aa
TRBV5-4	TRBD2	TRBJ2-3	-	TGTGCCAGCAGCCCAGTCTTAGCGGGGCCTAGCACAGATACGCAGTATTTT	CASSPVLAGPSTDTQYF
TRBV11-2	-	TRBJ2-7	-	TGTGCCAGCAGCCGGGACTCGAGGTCCTACGAGCAGTACTTC	CASSRDSRSYEQYF
TRBV28	-	TRBJ2-5	-	TGTGCCAGCAGTTCGGGGAGGACGGCTTTTGGGGAGACCCAGTACTTC	CASSSGRTAFGETQYF
TRBV5-1	-	TRBJ2-7	-	TGCGCCAGCAGCCCCGGGACCGCGGGCGGGAAAATCTCCGAGCAGTACTTC	CASSPGTAGGKISEQYF
TRBV23-1	-	TRBJ2-5	-	TGCGCCAGCAGGTCCCCCTTACGGTTCCAAGAGACCCAGTACTTC	CASRSPLRFQETQYF
TRBV19	-	TRBJ1-2	-	TGTGCCAGTAGTATGGGTCTAACTAACTATGGCTACACCTTC	CASSMGLTNYGYTF
TRBV11-2	TRBD2	TRBJ2-5	-	TGTGCCAGCAGCCTCGGGGGGATAGAGACCCAGTACTTC	CASSLGGIETQYF
TRBV10-3	TRBD2	TRBJ2-7	-	TGTGCCATCAGTGGCTGGCTAGCGGGGACTCCGGGTTCCTACGAGCAGTACTTC	CAISGWLAGTPGSYEQYF
TRBV7-2	-	TRBJ1-4	few	TGTGCCAGCAGCCCCACGTACGGTGGAAAACTGTTTTTT	CASSPTYGGKLFF
TRBV7-9	TRBD1	TRBJ2-5	-	TGTGCCAGCAGTTTTGGGACAGGAGGGGTGGGCCAAGAGACCCAGTACTTC	CASSFGTGGVGQETQYF
TRBV13	-	TRBJ2-7	-	TGTGCCAGCAGCCGAAAGCAATACGAGCAGTACTTC	CASSRKQYEQYF
TRBV6-6	TRBD2	TRBJ2-5	-	TGTGCCAGCAGTTACCCTGCGGGACGGGGGGTGGAGACCCAGTACTTC	CASSYPAGRGVETQYF
TRBV4-1	-	TRBJ2-5	-	TGCGCCAGCAGCCATGCTCTCTCGCTAGGGAGCCAAGAGACCCAGTACTTC	CASSHALSLGSQETQYF
TRBV25-1	-	TRBJ2-3	-	TGTGCCAGCAGTGCATACTATTCAGAAGGCACAGATACGCAGTATTTT	CASSAYYSEGTDTQYF
TRBV7-2	-	TRBJ2-7	-	TGTGCCAGCAGCTTAGTGGACAAGACCGTCTACGAGCAGTACTTC	CASSLVDKTVYEQYF
TRBV5-5	-	TRBJ2-7	once	TGTGCCAGCCACTCTACCCACAATCCCTACGAGCAGTACTTC	CASHSTHNPYEQYF
TRBV6-5	TRBD2	TRBJ2-2	-	TGTGCCAGCAGTTCTGGACTAGCGGGAAACACCGGGGAGCTGTTTTTT	CASSSGLAGNTGELFF
TRBV5-1	TRBD1	TRBJ2-4	-	TGCGCCAGCAGCTTGACAGGGGATCGGAACATTCAGTACTTC	CASSLTGDRNIQYF
TRBV7-8	-	TRBJ1-5	-	TGTGCCAGCAGCCCTCGGGAGAATAGCAATCAGCCCCAGCATTTT	CASSPRENSNQPQHF
TRBV19	TRBD1	TRBJ1-3	-	TGTGCCAGTAAGGGGGACAGGATTTATGGAAACACCATATATTTT	CASKGDRIYGNTIYF
TRBV18	-	TRBJ2-3	-	TGTGCCAGCTCACCACCCGGACAGCATACGCAGTATTTT	CASSPPGQHTQYF
TRBV7-9	-	TRBJ1-6	once	TGTGCCAGCAGCTTAGTAGATTTCGGAATCTCACCCCTCCACTTT	CASSLVDFGISPLHF
TRBV10-2	-	TRBJ1-1	-	TGCGCCAGCAGTGTGGCAGCGAACACTGAAGCTTTCTTT	CASSVAANTEAFF
TRBV25-1	TRBD1	TRBJ1-2	-	TGTGCCAGCAGTGCGGACAGGATCCTGAACTATGGCTACACCTTC	CASSADRILNYGYTF
TRBV19	TRBD1	TRBJ2-5	-	TGTGCCAGTAGCTTGACAGGGGGCGGGGAGACCCAGTACTTC	CASSLTGGGETQYF
TRBV27	TRBD2	TRBJ2-7	-	TGTGCCAGCAGTCCCAGTGGGGGGGTGGGGGAGCAGTACTTC	CASSPSGGVGEQYF
TRBV6-1	TRBD1	TRBJ1-5	-	TGTGCCAGCAGTGAAATCCCGGGACAGGGGCTCCTTCTGCGCAATCAGCCCCAGCATTTT	CASSEIPGQGLLLRNQPQHF
TRBV13	TRBD2	TRBJ2-1	-	TGTGCCAGCAGCTTAGGGGTTCTAGCGGGAGCGGGTGAGCAGTTCTTC	CASSLGVLAGAGEQFF
TRBV7-9	-	TRBJ2-7	few	TGTGCCAGCAGCCGACAGATCCCATACGAGCAGTACTTC	CASSRQIPYEQYF
TRBV11-3	-	TRBJ2-1	-	TGTGCCAGCAGCTTAATGTTCCCCGGGACGACCCAGGAAGATGAGCAGTTCTTC	CASSLMFPGTTQEDEQFF
TRBV19	-	TRBJ1-1	few	TGTGCCAGTAGTAAACAGGTTCTAATGAACACTGAAGCTTTCTTT	CASSKQVLMNTEAFF
TRBV6-6	TRBD2	TRBJ2-3	-	TGTGCCAGCAACAGCGGGACCACAGATACGCAGTATTTT	CASNSGTTDTQYF
TRBV10-1	TRBD2	TRBJ2-1	-	TGCGCCAGCAGTGTCGACGGGAGGGCCGTTACAGATGAGCAGTTCTTC	CASSVDGRAVTDEQFF
TRBV7-9	-	TRBJ2-2	once	TGTGCCAGCAGCTTCGCGGCCGCACCGGCCGGGGAGCTGTTTTTT	CASSFAAAPAGELFF